The entry below gives a single T cell receptor (beta chain) sequence along with its context. This clone was detected only once. There is no known antigen for this receptor. No base quality values were provided; no much bigger clone lies one nucleotide off. The CDR3 holds 13 amino acids from the cysteine to the phenylalanine. Only the CDR3 DNA is retained, 39 bases long and in frame from the first base. CDR1 SGHTA and CDR2 FQGTGA were looked up in the germline V gene. Trimming takes 0 bases from V and 2 bases from J, and the germline ends sit 4 bases apart. The sample belongs to a study of shared clonotypes between healthy human individuals (dated by TCRdb to 2018 to 2020). As for the study more broadly: A couple of women and a few men aged 18 to 49 years were included in the cohort. For each donor, three plates each were used for CD4 naive and CD4 memory, two plates were used for CD8 naive, and one plate was used for CD8 memory. To estimate repertoire size and how much clonotype sharing occurs between individuals, the study deeply sequenced the blood TCR repertoires of 4 to 6 healthy adults. To increase sequencing depth and limit assay-specific biases, TCR repertoire library preparation and sequencing were carried out by different laboratories using diverse techniques. Each donor's leukapheresis produced roughly between roughly 0.85 and 9 billion PBMCs.

Healthy HIV-negative adults with no recently reported acute infections or vaccinations were included as donors. Every donor was a Caucasian adult living in Nashville, Tennessee, USA. Magnetic negative selection was used to enrich CD4+ T cells, after which naive cells were positively selected on CD45RA and the negative fraction became the memory subset. Blood was collected by leukapheresis, and PBMCs were isolated by Ficoll-Histopaque density gradient centrifugation and then cryopreserved in liquid nitrogen vapor phase. Analytical flow cytometry was used to check the purity and quantity of every magnetically sorted T cell population. Each sorted fraction had its genomic DNA isolated and then quantified by UV absorbance on a Nanodrop 2000c. Using the deep immunoSEQ assay, multiplex PCR amplified TCR CDR3 regions from genomic DNA. Genomic DNA extracted from each cell subset was distributed evenly over all wells of several immunoSEQ 96-well plates, and each plate served as one replicate. For sorted subsets, about 0.2 ug genomic DNA, equal to tens of thousands of T cell genomes, was loaded into each replicate PCR. Purified libraries were measured with a Qubit 3.0 fluorometer, size-checked on a Bioanalyzer 2100, and measured again with the KAPA Library Quantification kit. A separate single-read 150-cycle Illumina NextSeq 550 flow cell was used to sequence each immunoSEQ 96-well plate. Per the original workflow: Because the immunoSEQ output held only junctional sequences and lacked quality scores, the filtering could not match the filtering applied to full-length reads. Sequences were annotated with PyIR, a Python wrapper for IgBLAST v1.9, and V/J genes and CDR3 were assigned using IMGT germline references. Any read was removed if the V/J assignment was weak (E-value above 1e-6), the CDR3 was missing, or the read contained stop codons, out-of-frame junctions, or ambiguous translated residues. V3J clonotypes were defined as sequences sharing the same inferred V gene, J gene, and CDR3 amino acid sequence. The percentage overlap between two repertoires was calculated by dividing the number of shared unique clonotypes by the size of the smaller repertoire. Three approaches were used to assess repertoire richness: RTK rarefaction, the Chao1 estimator, and Recon v2.1 estimates of unobserved clonotypes. Generation probabilities for all TCRbeta clonotypes obtained by the gDNA method from a handful of donors were computed using OLGA. TCRdb re-hosts the immuneACCESS table, in-frame sequences only. Its copies lack some clones; in the studies checked, an unresolved V gene accounts for under half of them, and the cause for the rest is not known. V and J calls and clone size are those listed in that table; D and trimming were worked out from the DNA. The sample contains around 2.1 million clones, 90% to 97% of them found a single time. The ten largest account for about 0.13% of the sample.

The full study reports these points: Higher generation probabilities were observed for clonotypes shared by all four sorted-subset donors than for non-shared clonotypes. Sampling was restricted to blood, and TCR repertoires in tissues likely differ from the TCR repertoires found in blood. About 5% of naive CD4, around 3.6% of naive CD8, approximately 2% of memory CD4, and over 0.35% of memory CD8 clonotypes were shared across a handful of donors. Larger estimated clonotype richness was generally found for naive subsets than for memory subsets. Pairwise subsampling led to the expectation that sequencing depth would affect the degree of clonotype sharing among donors. Even with the large sequencing depth, rarefaction of the sorted-subset datasets indicated that sequencing was incomplete. Because the study included only a small number of donors, the genetic and exposure-history diversity represented was limited.

The rearranged segments are TRBV7-3 and TRBJ2-5; the D gene identity is not certain. This TCR was recovered from a man in his late teens or twenties in good health. The material sequenced was naive CD4+ T cells sorted from blood. The cell subset or site label corresponds to: CD45RA+ positively selected. The CDR3 sequence is CASSLTDQETQYF. In nucleotide form, the sequence is TGTGCCAGCAGCTTAACGGATCAAGAGACCCAGTACTTC.